This TCR beta chain appears in the sequencing data of a study of chemoradiotherapy in HPV16-positive cancers. Across the study: Candidate HPV-specific T-cell clones and common TCR motifs came from functional assays in a couple of HPV16-positive patients. Study-wide findings and caveats: Candidate HPV-specific clones and E7-related TCR motifs grew in tumor during treatment. The functional HPV-specific definition rests on just a couple of HPV16-positive patients.

Profiled with immunoSEQ multiplex PCR; TCRdb holds only in-frame clones, not every one. The sample carries 15,000 to 20,000 clones, more than 80% recorded once. After removal of 7 bases from V and 3 bases from J, the junction contained 9 bases not matched to a gene. The germline V gene has CDR1 WSHSY and CDR2 SAAADI. This CDR3 has 15 residues. Of note for this clone: Its antigen is unidentified.

Samples were taken several times over chemoradiotherapy. This receptor was identified in a human donor with HPV-associated anogenital cancer. The chain carries TRBV10-2 and TRBJ1-2; 9 bases agree with TRBD1. Sequenced here: blood, sampled from a patient who underwent chemoradiotherapy. The CDR3 is CASTDGGQGYYGYTF. For the CDR3, the DNA is TGCGCCAGCACCGACGGGGGACAGGGCTACTATGGCTACACCTTC.